The 27 T cell receptor beta chains given below trace back to one sample, sequenced in a study of blood T cell repertoires in COVID-19. TCRdb's table, derived via immunoSEQ multiplex PCR, lists solely in-frame clones and lacks some. The repertoire holds 150,000 to 200,000 clones, with approximately 85% as singletons. Sequencing was carried out using peripheral blood. These TCRs come from a man in his sixties who had recovered from COVID-19.

This clone was recorded only once. This sequence joins TRBV2 and TRBJ2-6; D is unclear. Germline V CDR1 and CDR2: SNHLY, FYNNEI. Between the trimmed V and J ends, which lost 8 bases and 1 base, there was a span of 9 bases. The CDR3 covers 14 residues. The CDR3: CASLPLSGANVLTF. CDR3 nucleotides: TGTGCCAGCCTACCCCTTTCTGGGGCCAACGTCCTGACTTTC.

The chain is built from TRBV5-1 and TRBJ1-1; 8 nucleotides agree with TRBD1. With V trimmed by 0 bases and J by 3 bases, 4 bases remained unmatched. The CDR3 runs to 15 residues. Looked up from germline, CDR1 is SGHRS and CDR2 is YFSETQ. This chain's CDR3 is CASSLGDRIHTEAFF. DNA for the CDR3: TGCGCCAGCAGCTTGGGGGACAGGATACACACTGAAGCTTTCTTT.

On this clone itself: The same CDR3 is also encoded by other DNA sequences in this sample. The chain joins TRBV9 to TRBJ1-1, with TRBD1 identical over 9 bases. Germline V lookup: CDR1 SGDLS, CDR2 YYNGEE. The V segment lost 0 bases and the J segment 5 bases; nucleotides outside the gene matches: 8. The CDR3 totals 16 residues. Written as DNA, the CDR3 is TGTGCCAGCAGCGTAGAAGGGACAGGGTTTAGGACTGAAGCTTTCTTT. Translation: CASSVEGTGFRTEAFF.

The CDR3 reads CASERDMSPNEQFF. The CDR3 DNA reads TGTGCTAGTGAACGGGATATGAGCCCGAATGAGCAGTTCTTC. This chain uses TRBV12-5 with TRBJ2-1; D possibly corresponds to TRBD2 (5 bases). Trimming removed 7 bases from V and 7 bases from J, with 17 bases in between. Germline V CDR1 and CDR2: LGHNT, FRNRAP. This CDR3 has 14 amino acids.

The chain uses TRBV5-1 and TRBJ1-1, with D unresolved. Germline loops: CDR1 SGHRS, CDR2 YFSETQ. The CDR3 length is 12 residues. V lost 0 bases and J 6 bases, leaving 6 bases between the germline ends. CDR3 sequence: CASSLGAAEAFF. The DNA of the CDR3 is TGCGCCAGCAGCTTGGGGGCAGCTGAAGCTTTCTTT.

The CDR3 DNA reads TGTGCCAGCAGCCCCTCCAGGGATCAGCCCCAGCATTTT. Translating it yields CASSPSRDQPQHF. The gene calls are TRBV7-2 and TRBJ1-5, with D perhaps matching TRBD1 (5 bases). The CDR3 is made up of 13 amino acids. Between the trimmed V and J ends, which lost 5 bases and 5 bases, there was a span of 10 bases. Germline CDR1 and CDR2: SGHTA and FQGNSA.

The V call is TRBV11-3, the J call TRBJ2-5, with D possibly matching TRBD2 (6 bases). V lost 0 bases, J lost 4 bases, and 12 bases lay in between. The germline V gene encodes CDR1 SGHNT and CDR2 YENEEA. This CDR3 is built from 15 residues. DNA for the CDR3: TGTGCCAGCAGCTTAGATGGCCGGCGGGGAGAGACCCAGTACTTC. Protein product: CASSLDGRRGETQYF.

This clone showed up just once. The CDR3 region has the DNA TGTGCCACCGTCGAGGGAGGGGGTGGCACAGATACGCAGTATTTT. It specifies CATVEGGGGTDTQYF. The chain is built from TRBV19 and TRBJ2-3, with D possibly TRBD2 on 7 matching bases. Deletions cut 10 bases from V and 1 base from J, with 18 bases between. The CDR3 is 15 residues long. Germline V gene lookup returns CDR1 LNHDA and CDR2 SQIVND (reference sequence).

The chain links TRBV7-2 to TRBJ1-4; tentative D call: TRBD1 (5 bases). Germline loops: CDR1 SGHTA, CDR2 FQGNSA. Trimming cost V 0 bases and J 3 bases, with 8 bases left between them. CDR3 length equals 15 residues. As DNA, the CDR3 is TGTGCCAGCAGCTTAGCGGGGGGGTCTAATGAAAAACTGTTTTTT. This sequence encodes CASSLAGGSNEKLFF.

The CDR3 protein is CASSLAGQGWHTQYF. CDR3 bases: TGTGCCAGCAGCTTAGCGGGACAGGGGTGGCATACGCAGTATTTT. The rearrangement joins TRBV7-2 to TRBJ2-3; 10 positions match TRBD1. CDR1 is SGHTA, CDR2 FQGNSA, per germline. This CDR3 has 15 amino acids. The ends lost 0 bases at V and 7 bases at J; junction bases unmatched: 4.

The chain recombines TRBV5-4 with TRBJ2-7, with 10 bases that match TRBD1. The J segment lost 6 bases and the V segment lost 3 bases, leaving 9 bases of the junction unmatched. The CDR3 is 15 amino acids. The germline CDR1 and CDR2 sequences are SGHNT and YYREEE (reference sequence). CDR3 DNA: TGTGCCAGCAGCTCCAGGACAGGGGGTTCGGGCGAGCAGTACTTC. Translating it yields CASSSRTGGSGEQYF.

This clone was seen a few times. V and J are TRBV7-9 and TRBJ2-7, with 13 bases that match TRBD2. The CDR3 has 15 residues. Germline CDR1 and CDR2: SEHNR and FQNEAQ (reference sequence). V shed 4 bases, J shed 6 bases, and the junction held 6 bases outside the gene matches. For the CDR3, the DNA is TGTGCCAGCAGCTCCGGACTAGCGGGGGTGGGCGAGCAGTACTTC. As protein: CASSSGLAGVGEQYF.

J is TRBJ2-2 and V is TRBV7-8; no firm D call. CDR3 length: 15 amino acids. V was clipped by 4 bases and J by 4 bases, with 13 bases between them. CDR1 and CDR2 (germline): SGHVS, FQNEAQ. The CDR3 sequence is CASSYERVITGELFF. In nucleotides, the CDR3 is TGTGCCAGCAGCTACGAACGGGTTATCACCGGGGAGCTGTTTTTT.

This clone was detected a few times. The chain joins TRBV5-1 to TRBJ2-3, with D perhaps matching TRBD1 (5 bases). V was clipped by 0 bases and J by 5 bases, with 13 bases between them. This CDR3 spans 15 amino acids. CDR1 is SGHRS and CDR2 is YFSETQ in the germline V gene. CDR3 in DNA: TGCGCCAGCAGCTTGGTTTCAGGGAAAGTAGATACGCAGTATTTT. Residues: CASSLVSGKVDTQYF.

The V and J genes are TRBV2 and TRBJ1-1, with TRBD1 matching over 7 bases. The germline gives CDR1 SNHLY, CDR2 FYNNEI. The CDR3 consists of 15 residues. V shed 6 bases and J 0 bases; nucleotides not matched to a gene: 7. This chain's CDR3 is CASRSPQGVNTEAFF. CDR3 DNA sequence: TGTGCCAGCAGATCCCCGCAGGGGGTGAACACTGAAGCTTTCTTT. The full variable domain, rest sourced from reference TRBV2 and TRBJ1-1, is EPEVTQTPSHQVTQMGQEVILRCVPISNHLYFYWYRQILGQKVEFLVSFYNNEISEKSEIFDDQFSVERPDGSNFTLKIRSTKLEDSAMYFCASRSPQGVNTEAFFGQGTRLTVV.

V gene TRBV3-1 (or the pseudogene TRBV3-2) combines with J gene TRBJ1-5; 7 positions agree with TRBD1. Germline CDR1 reads LGHDT; CDR2 reads YNNKEL (reference sequence). This CDR3 has 16 residues. V was pared by 1 base and J by 3 bases, with 6 bases of the junction left unmatched. CDR3 nucleotides: TGTGCCAGCAGCCAAGGGACAGGAAGACTCAATCAGCCCCAGCATTTT. It encodes CASSQGTGRLNQPQHF.

This chain joins TRBV7-2 and TRBJ1-1; D is undetermined. CDR3 size: 11 residues. The V gene's germline CDR1 is SGHTA and CDR2 FQGNSA. Trimming pared 1 base from V and 10 bases from J, leaving 7 bases between. Here the CDR3 reads CASSLGRSAFF. CDR3 DNA sequence: TGTGCCAGCAGCTTAGGGAGATCAGCTTTCTTT.

The chain joins TRBV6-5 to TRBJ1-4; D may be TRBD1 (5 bases). Trimming took off 7 bases at V and 4 bases at J, with 13 bases between the two ends. CDR1 MNHEY and CDR2 SVGAGI come from the germline V gene. CDR3 length equals 14 residues. The chain's CDR3 is CASTLPGVNEKLFF. The CDR3 bases are TGTGCCAGCACCCTTCCGGGGGTTAATGAAAAACTGTTTTTT.

Points on this clone: The sample has other DNA sequences that encode this CDR3 too. The genes are TRBV19 and TRBJ1-5, with D uncertain. V was cut by 2 bases and J by 2 bases, with 10 bases left in between. Looked up from germline, CDR1 is LNHDA and CDR2 is SQIVND (reference sequence). This CDR3 has 15 amino acids. CDR3 sequence: CASSIRGQGNQPQHF. The DNA of the CDR3 is TGTGCCAGTAGTATACGAGGGCAGGGCAATCAGCCCCAGCATTTT.

The chain carries TRBV5-1 and TRBJ1-1, with D perhaps TRBD1 (5 bases). The CDR3 consists of 15 residues. Germline V gene lookup returns CDR1 SGHRS and CDR2 YFSETQ. V dropped 0 bases and J dropped 6 bases, with 15 bases sitting between them. The CDR3 loop reads CASSLAREGPSEAFF. The CDR3 DNA reads as TGCGCCAGCAGCTTGGCCAGGGAGGGACCTTCTGAAGCTTTCTTT.

In DNA form, the CDR3 reads TGTGCCAGTAGTCTCGACTCCGCTAGTGTCTATGGCTACACCTTC. It encodes CASSLDSASVYGYTF. J is TRBJ1-2 and V is TRBV19; no definite D call. Germline V CDR1 and CDR2: LNHDA, SQIVND (reference sequence). The length of the CDR3 is 15 residues. V was shortened by 5 bases and J by 4 bases, with 17 bases between the two germline ends.

The rearrangement uses TRBV4-1 and TRBJ2-2, with D possibly TRBD2 on 5 matching bases. Germline CDR1 reads MGHRA; CDR2 reads YSYEKL. This CDR3 has 17 amino acids. Trimming shortened V by 4 bases and J by 1 base, and 16 bases separated the two germline ends. This chain's CDR3 is CASSPKTLALNTGELFF. The CDR3 DNA reads as TGCGCCAGCAGCCCAAAGACGCTAGCCTTGAACACCGGGGAGCTGTTTTTT.

This chain joins TRBV6-6 and TRBJ2-7, with 10 bases fitting TRBD1. V shed 7 bases and J 0 bases; nucleotides not matched to a gene: 6. Germline V gene data show CDR1 as MNHNY and CDR2 as SVGAGI (reference sequence). The CDR3 consists of 15 residues. The CDR3: CASTPGQGSSYEQYF. In DNA, the CDR3 is TGTGCCAGCACCCCGGGACAGGGGAGCTCCTACGAGCAGTACTTC.

The chain uses TRBV29-1 and TRBJ1-2; D not resolved. There are 12 residues in the CDR3. V shed 4 bases and J shed 8 bases, with 14 bases lying between them. CDR1 SQVTM and CDR2 ANQGSEA come from the germline V gene. The CDR3 loop reads CSVGAPTGGYTF. CDR3 bases: TGCAGCGTTGGGGCCCCGACGGGGGGCTACACCTTC.

The genes are TRBV7-8 and TRBJ2-5; 14 bases agree with TRBD2. This CDR3 spans 19 amino acids. J was trimmed by 0 bases and V by 1 base; bases with no gene match: 7. Germline V CDR1 and CDR2: SGHVS, FQNEAQ. Here the CDR3 reads CASSLGTSGGFQYQETQYF. As DNA, the CDR3 is TGTGCCAGCAGCTTAGGGACTAGCGGGGGGTTCCAGTACCAAGAGACCCAGTACTTC. The full variable domain, in which reference TRBV7-8 and TRBJ2-5 provide the parts outside the CDR3, is GAGVSQSPRYKVAKRGQDVALRCDPISGHVSLFWYQQALGQGPEFLTYFQNEAQLDKSGLPSDRFFAERPEGSVSTLKIQRTQQEDSAVYLCASSLGTSGGFQYQETQYFGPGTRLLVL.

The V and J genes are TRBV7-2 and TRBJ1-5; TRBD1 matches 10 bases. With 6 bases clipped from V and 5 bases from J, the junction kept 7 bases outside the gene matches. The CDR3 loop spans 15 amino acids. Germline CDR1 is SGHTA and CDR2 is FQGNSA. Here the CDR3 DNA reads TGTGCCAGCAGTCCAGGGGGACAGGGGCATCAGCCCCAGCATTTT. Its protein is CASSPGGQGHQPQHF. Drawing the rest from reference TRBV7-2 and TRBJ1-5, the complete variable domain is GAGVSQSPSNKVTEKGKDVELRCDPISGHTALYWYRQSLGQGLEFLIYFQGNSAPDKSGLPSDRFSAERTGGSVSTLTIQRTQQEDSAVYLCASSPGGQGHQPQHFGDGTRLSIL.

The V gene is TRBV12-3 or TRBV12-4, the J gene TRBJ1-5; D perhaps matches TRBD1 (6 bases). Between the trimmed V and J ends, which lost 7 bases and 0 bases, there was a span of 7 bases. There are 13 residues in the CDR3. CDR3 DNA sequence: TGTGCCAGCAAGGGGGATAGCAATCAGCCCCAGCATTTT. Translation: CASKGDSNQPQHF.